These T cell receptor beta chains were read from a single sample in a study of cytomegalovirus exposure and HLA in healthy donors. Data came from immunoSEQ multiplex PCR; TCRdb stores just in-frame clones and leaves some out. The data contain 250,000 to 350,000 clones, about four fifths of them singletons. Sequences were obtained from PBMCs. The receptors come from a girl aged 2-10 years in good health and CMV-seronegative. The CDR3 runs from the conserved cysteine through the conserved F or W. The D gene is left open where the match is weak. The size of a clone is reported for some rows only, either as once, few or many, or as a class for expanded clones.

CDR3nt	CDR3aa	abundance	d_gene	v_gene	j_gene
TGTGCCAGCGGGACATACTCCTACGAGCAGTACTTC	CASGTYSYEQYF	.	.	TRBV6-5	TRBJ2-7
TGTGCCAGCGTTCTAGGGGGCTCGAACACTGAAGCTTTCTTT	CASVLGGSNTEAFF	.	TRBD1	TRBV18	TRBJ1-1
TGCGCCAGCAGCCCAGCATATCCGGGACAGCGGATGGGAGCTTTCTTT	CASSPAYPGQRMGAFF	.	TRBD1	TRBV4-1	TRBJ1-1
TGTGCCAGCAGCGCGGGACAGGGACCTGGAAACACCATATATTTT	CASSAGQGPGNTIYF	.	TRBD1	TRBV7-6	TRBJ1-3
TGTGCCAGCAGTTTCCCGGGAATCAAATACAATGAGCAGTTCTTC	CASSFPGIKYNEQFF	.	.	TRBV6-1	TRBJ2-1
TGTGCCTGGAGTCCCGACAGGGGTGTAGCTTTCTTT	CAWSPDRGVAFF	once	TRBD1	TRBV30	TRBJ1-1
TGTGCCAGCGGTCCGGGGGGTGTGTCGCAGTATTTT	CASGPGGVSQYF	.	TRBD2	TRBV7-9	TRBJ2-3
TGTGCCAGCAGTAGGGGGACTAGCGGGATAAGTTCCGAGCAGTACTTC	CASSRGTSGISSEQYF	.	TRBD2	TRBV28	TRBJ2-7
TGTGCCAGCAGTTTACAGGGGGCGTATGGGGAGCTGTTTTTT	CASSLQGAYGELFF	.	TRBD1	TRBV6-5	TRBJ2-2
TGCGCCAGCAGCTTGGGGGACAGGGGTGAAGCTTTCTTT	CASSLGDRGEAFF	.	TRBD1	TRBV5-1	TRBJ1-1
TGTGCCAGCAGCTTAATGGCAGGCAATCAGCCCCAGCATTTT	CASSLMAGNQPQHF	few	.	TRBV7-9	TRBJ1-5
TGTGCCAGCAGCTCCCCGCCACTAGGGTTTCAAGAGACCCAGTACTTC	CASSSPPLGFQETQYF	.	.	TRBV7-9	TRBJ2-5
TGTGCCAGCAGCTTAGGGGGAGGGGTATTTGGGTATGGCTACACCTTC	CASSLGGGVFGYGYTF	.	.	TRBV7-2	TRBJ1-2
TGTTCCAGCAGCGAGGGGACTCTAAGCTCCTACAATGAGCAGTTCTTC	CSSSEGTLSSYNEQFF	.	.	TRBV7-9	TRBJ2-1
TGTGCCAGCATCAACGGACAGGGTATTACTGAAGCTTTCTTT	CASINGQGITEAFF	.	TRBD1	TRBV28	TRBJ1-1
TGTGCCAGTAGTATATCGCAGGGGGGTTTTTGGAATCAGCCCCAGCATTTT	CASSISQGGFWNQPQHF	.	TRBD1	TRBV19	TRBJ1-5
TGCGCCAGCAGCTTGGCCGGCGCGGCTGCAACTAATGAAAAACTGTTTTTT	CASSLAGAAATNEKLFF	.	.	TRBV5-1	TRBJ1-4
TGTGCCAGCAGGGACAAGGACAGGGCGACCACCGGGGAGCTGTTTTTT	CASRDKDRATTGELFF	.	TRBD1	TRBV7-9	TRBJ2-2
TGTGCCTGGAGCAAATCGTGGGACAGTGGAAACACCATATATTTT	CAWSKSWDSGNTIYF	.	TRBD1	TRBV30	TRBJ1-3
TGTGCCAGCAGCTTGGCGTCAGGGGGAACTGAAGCTTTCTTT	CASSLASGGTEAFF	.	TRBD1	TRBV5-5	TRBJ1-1
TGTGCCAGCAGGGACAGGGTGAACGAGCAGTACTTC	CASRDRVNEQYF	few	TRBD1	TRBV2	TRBJ2-7
TGTGCCAGCAGCCCCAACCTAGATTCACCCCTCCACTTT	CASSPNLDSPLHF	.	.	TRBV7-3	TRBJ1-6
TGTGCCAGCAGCTTAGACAGGCTGAATGCGAACACCGGGGAGCTGTTTTTT	CASSLDRLNANTGELFF	.	.	TRBV7-2	TRBJ2-2
TGTGCCTCCTTTGGACTAGCGGGGGGGGCGCAGTTCTTC	CASFGLAGGAQFF	.	TRBD2	TRBV6-5	TRBJ2-1
TGTGCCAGCAGCTTAGCCCCAAGGGGGAGCACAGATACGCAGTATTTT	CASSLAPRGSTDTQYF	.	.	TRBV7-6	TRBJ2-3
TGTGCCATCTGGGACAGAAAGGCGGGGGAGCAGTACTTC	CAIWDRKAGEQYF	.	.	TRBV7-7	TRBJ2-7
TGCGCCAGCAGCTTGACGGGGCTTGGGGGCTTGAGTGAAGCTTTCTTT	CASSLTGLGGLSEAFF	.	.	TRBV5-1	TRBJ1-1
TGTGCCAGCAGTTGGGCGTATGAGCAGTTCTTC	CASSWAYEQFF	.	.	TRBV2	TRBJ2-1
TGTGCCAGCAGGATGCAGGGATTTGAAGGTGAAGCTTTCTTT	CASRMQGFEGEAFF	.	.	TRBV5-6	TRBJ1-1